These T cell receptor beta chains were read from a single sample in a study of OX40 agonist ivuxolimab in advanced cancers. Clones were read by immunoSEQ multiplex PCR, and TCRdb kept only the in-frame ones, dropping some. The profile covers 80,000 to 95,000 clones, with around nine tenths appearing a single time and over 1.2% taken by the ten largest. The material sequenced was CD4+ or CD8+ T cells sorted from blood, taken in a trial of the OX40 agonist ivuxolimab. The receptors shown here come from an adult with an advanced solid tumor such as melanoma, head and neck, liver or kidney cancer. The CDR3 runs from the conserved cysteine through the conserved F or W. Each record gives: clone size, V gene, J gene, D gene, CDR3 protein, CDR3 DNA. D genes are given only for firm matches. The size of a clone is reported for some rows only, either as once, few or many, or as a class for expanded clones.

abundance: few; v_gene: TRBV5-4; j_gene: TRBJ2-3; d_gene: NA; CDR3aa: CASSPSTDTQYF; CDR3nt: TGTGCCAGCAGCCCTTCCACAGATACGCAGTATTTT
abundance: NA; v_gene: TRBV19; j_gene: TRBJ2-3; d_gene: NA; CDR3aa: CASSTAQSDTQYF; CDR3nt: TGTGCCAGTAGTACAGCACAGTCAGATACGCAGTATTTT
abundance: once; v_gene: TRBV6-6; j_gene: TRBJ1-3; d_gene: NA; CDR3aa: CASRSGGGVDTIYF; CDR3nt: TGTGCCAGCCGGAGTGGGGGGGGCGTAGACACCATATATTTT
abundance: once; v_gene: TRBV15; j_gene: TRBJ1-5; d_gene: NA; CDR3aa: CATSRASNQPQHF; CDR3nt: TGTGCCACCAGCAGAGCCTCGAATCAGCCCCAGCATTTT
abundance: NA; v_gene: TRBV19; j_gene: TRBJ2-1; d_gene: TRBD2; CDR3aa: CASSATSGTYNEQFF; CDR3nt: TGTGCCAGTAGCGCGACTAGCGGCACCTACAATGAGCAGTTCTTC
abundance: NA; v_gene: TRBV9; j_gene: TRBJ2-3; d_gene: NA; CDR3aa: CASSFPSGAIDTQYF; CDR3nt: TGTGCCAGCAGCTTCCCGTCGGGGGCCATAGATACGCAGTATTTT
abundance: NA; v_gene: TRBV2; j_gene: TRBJ1-3; d_gene: NA; CDR3aa: CASTLAGTSGNTIYF; CDR3nt: TGTGCCAGCACCCTAGCCGGCACCTCTGGAAACACCATATATTTT
abundance: once; v_gene: TRBV30; j_gene: TRBJ2-2; d_gene: NA; CDR3aa: CAWSRAFTGELFF; CDR3nt: TGTGCCTGGAGTCGGGCCTTCACCGGGGAGCTGTTTTTT
abundance: NA; v_gene: TRBV7-9; j_gene: TRBJ2-7; d_gene: NA; CDR3aa: CASSSRDRLGYEQYF; CDR3nt: TGTGCCAGCAGCAGCCGGGACAGACTAGGCTACGAGCAGTACTTC
abundance: NA; v_gene: TRBV19; j_gene: TRBJ2-1; d_gene: TRBD1; CDR3aa: CASSVGTGNEQFF; CDR3nt: TGTGCCAGTAGTGTGGGGACAGGCAATGAGCAGTTCTTC
abundance: NA; v_gene: TRBV5-1; j_gene: TRBJ2-7; d_gene: TRBD2; CDR3aa: CASSQTSGVMSYEQYF; CDR3nt: TGCGCCAGCAGCCAGACTAGCGGGGTGATGTCCTACGAGCAGTACTTC
abundance: NA; v_gene: TRBV6-6; j_gene: TRBJ2-7; d_gene: TRBD2; CDR3aa: CASNTGGAVYEQYF; CDR3nt: TGTGCCAGCAACACCGGGGGGGCGGTGTACGAGCAGTACTTC
abundance: NA; v_gene: TRBV11-1; j_gene: TRBJ2-3; d_gene: TRBD1; CDR3aa: CASSLRQGDTDTQYF; CDR3nt: TGTGCCAGCAGCTTAAGACAGGGGGACACAGATACGCAGTATTTT
abundance: few; v_gene: TRBV19; j_gene: TRBJ2-5; d_gene: TRBD2; CDR3aa: CASSASGRGRETQYF; CDR3nt: TGTGCCAGTAGTGCTAGCGGGAGAGGGCGAGAGACCCAGTACTTC
abundance: NA; v_gene: TRBV7-9; j_gene: TRBJ2-3; d_gene: TRBD2; CDR3aa: CASSLGRGVAGITDTQYF; CDR3nt: TGTGCCAGCAGCTTAGGTCGGGGAGTAGCGGGGATCACAGATACGCAGTATTTT
abundance: NA; v_gene: TRBV28; j_gene: TRBJ1-5; d_gene: NA; CDR3aa: CASSLNPNQPQHF; CDR3nt: TGTGCCAGCAGTTTAAATCCCAATCAGCCCCAGCATTTT
abundance: NA; v_gene: TRBV28; j_gene: TRBJ1-1; d_gene: TRBD1; CDR3aa: CASSFLAGTGGVGEAFF; CDR3nt: TGTGCCAGCAGTTTCTTAGCCGGGACAGGGGGCGTTGGTGAAGCTTTCTTT
abundance: NA; v_gene: TRBV5-1; j_gene: TRBJ1-2; d_gene: TRBD1; CDR3aa: CASSLEGQAGYTF; CDR3nt: TGCGCCAGCAGCTTGGAGGGACAGGCCGGCTACACCTTC
abundance: once; v_gene: TRBV4-3; j_gene: TRBJ1-5; d_gene: NA; CDR3aa: CASSQEVSAVQPQHF; CDR3nt: TGCGCCAGCAGCCAAGAGGTCAGTGCTGTTCAGCCCCAGCATTTT
abundance: NA; v_gene: TRBV7-2; j_gene: TRBJ1-5; d_gene: NA; CDR3aa: CASSFRQAQPQHF; CDR3nt: TGTGCCAGCAGCTTCCGTCAGGCTCAGCCCCAGCATTTT
abundance: NA; v_gene: TRBV19; j_gene: TRBJ2-3; d_gene: NA; CDR3aa: CASSPGPRTDTQYF; CDR3nt: TGTGCCAGTAGTCCGGGACCCCGCACAGATACGCAGTATTTT
abundance: NA; v_gene: TRBV6-5; j_gene: TRBJ1-2; d_gene: NA; CDR3aa: CASSFLPGDTGYTF; CDR3nt: TGTGCCAGCAGTTTCCTGCCAGGGGATACTGGCTACACCTTC
abundance: NA; v_gene: TRBV7-9; j_gene: TRBJ2-2; d_gene: NA; CDR3aa: CASSRDFTGELFF; CDR3nt: TGTGCCAGCAGCCGGGACTTCACCGGGGAGCTGTTTTTT
abundance: NA; v_gene: TRBV6-1; j_gene: TRBJ1-1; d_gene: NA; CDR3aa: CASGTAFNTEAFF; CDR3nt: TGTGCCAGCGGCACAGCGTTTAACACTGAAGCTTTCTTT
abundance: NA; v_gene: TRBV30; j_gene: TRBJ1-2; d_gene: TRBD1; CDR3aa: CAWRATGERGYTF; CDR3nt: TGTGCCTGGAGGGCAACAGGGGAACGTGGCTACACCTTC
abundance: NA; v_gene: TRBV6-6; j_gene: TRBJ1-2; d_gene: TRBD1; CDR3aa: CASSKGDRGKNYGYTF; CDR3nt: TGTGCCAGCAGTAAGGGGGACAGGGGTAAAAACTATGGCTACACCTTC
abundance: NA; v_gene: TRBV5-1; j_gene: TRBJ1-5; d_gene: NA; CDR3aa: CASRNDRTPGEPQHF; CDR3nt: TGCGCCAGCAGAAATGATCGGACACCTGGCGAGCCCCAGCATTTT
abundance: NA; v_gene: TRBV6-5; j_gene: TRBJ1-2; d_gene: TRBD1; CDR3aa: CASTLDRPFYGYTF; CDR3nt: TGTGCCAGCACCTTGGACAGGCCCTTCTATGGCTACACCTTC
abundance: once; v_gene: TRBV19; j_gene: TRBJ2-3; d_gene: TRBD2; CDR3aa: CATASGGAADTQYF; CDR3nt: TGTGCCACCGCTAGCGGGGGGGCAGCAGATACGCAGTATTTT
abundance: few; v_gene: TRBV2; j_gene: TRBJ2-3; d_gene: TRBD2; CDR3aa: CASSRLAGGYTDTQYF; CDR3nt: TGTGCCAGCAGCCGATTAGCGGGAGGATACACAGATACGCAGTATTTT
abundance: once; v_gene: TRBV5-4; j_gene: TRBJ2-3; d_gene: TRBD2; CDR3aa: CASRLGLAGNTDTQYF; CDR3nt: TGTGCCAGCAGATTGGGACTAGCGGGAAACACAGATACGCAGTATTTT
abundance: NA; v_gene: TRBV4-3; j_gene: TRBJ2-7; d_gene: TRBD1; CDR3aa: CASSQGPFVRDRDYEQYF; CDR3nt: TGCGCCAGCAGCCAAGGACCCTTCGTCCGGGACAGGGACTACGAGCAGTACTTC
abundance: NA; v_gene: TRBV16; j_gene: TRBJ1-2; d_gene: NA; CDR3aa: CASSQSIRGSIYGYTF; CDR3nt: TGTGCCAGCAGCCAATCGATTCGGGGTTCGATCTATGGCTACACCTTC
abundance: once; v_gene: TRBV5-4; j_gene: TRBJ2-7; d_gene: NA; CDR3aa: CASSPTLFEGVADEQYF; CDR3nt: TGTGCCAGCAGCCCAACGTTATTTGAGGGGGTAGCCGACGAGCAGTACTTC
abundance: NA; v_gene: TRBV5-1; j_gene: TRBJ1-5; d_gene: TRBD1; CDR3aa: CASSETGMGNQPQHF; CDR3nt: TGCGCCAGCAGCGAGACAGGGATGGGCAATCAGCCCCAGCATTTT
abundance: NA; v_gene: TRBV18; j_gene: TRBJ2-5; d_gene: NA; CDR3aa: CASSPPSQETQYF; CDR3nt: TGTGCCAGCTCACCACCTAGCCAAGAGACCCAGTACTTC
abundance: NA; v_gene: TRBV6-1; j_gene: TRBJ2-5; d_gene: NA; CDR3aa: CASSEVGQETQYF; CDR3nt: TGTGCCAGCAGTGAGGTGGGCCAAGAGACCCAGTACTTC
abundance: NA; v_gene: TRBV27; j_gene: TRBJ1-1; d_gene: TRBD1; CDR3aa: CASSSPGGGTEAFF; CDR3nt: TGTGCCAGCAGTTCTCCAGGGGGTGGCACTGAAGCTTTCTTT
abundance: NA; v_gene: TRBV14; j_gene: TRBJ2-7; d_gene: NA; CDR3aa: CASSQGRRMSSYEQYF; CDR3nt: TGTGCCAGCAGCCAAGGACGCCGAATGAGCTCCTACGAGCAGTACTTC
abundance: once; v_gene: TRBV6-1; j_gene: TRBJ1-5; d_gene: TRBD1; CDR3aa: CASSEYRDSYQPQHF; CDR3nt: TGTGCCAGCAGCGAATACCGGGACAGCTATCAGCCCCAGCATTTT
abundance: few; v_gene: TRBV25-1; j_gene: TRBJ2-7; d_gene: TRBD2; CDR3aa: CASNPAGTYEQYF; CDR3nt: TGTGCCAGCAACCCAGCGGGGACCTACGAGCAGTACTTC
abundance: NA; v_gene: TRBV9; j_gene: TRBJ1-5; d_gene: TRBD1; CDR3aa: CASSVGGTGRQPQHF; CDR3nt: TGTGCCAGCAGCGTCGGCGGGACAGGTAGGCAGCCCCAGCATTTT
abundance: NA; v_gene: TRBV2; j_gene: TRBJ2-7; d_gene: TRBD2; CDR3aa: CASRAGTSGWQEQYF; CDR3nt: TGTGCCAGCAGGGCCGGGACTAGCGGGTGGCAAGAGCAGTACTTC
abundance: NA; v_gene: TRBV30; j_gene: TRBJ2-1; d_gene: TRBD1; CDR3aa: CAWSVRGDRVYNEQFF; CDR3nt: TGTGCCTGGAGTGTCCGAGGGGACAGGGTATACAATGAGCAGTTCTTC
abundance: NA; v_gene: TRBV19; j_gene: TRBJ2-1; d_gene: TRBD2; CDR3aa: CASSIWTSGGPNEQFF; CDR3nt: TGTGCCAGTAGTATATGGACTAGCGGGGGTCCCAATGAGCAGTTCTTC
abundance: NA; v_gene: TRBV27; j_gene: TRBJ2-7; d_gene: TRBD1; CDR3aa: CASSGTGTGNYEQYF; CDR3nt: TGTGCCAGCAGTGGAACCGGGACAGGGAACTACGAGCAGTACTTC
abundance: NA; v_gene: TRBV5-8; j_gene: TRBJ2-2; d_gene: NA; CDR3aa: CASSFGRNTGELFF; CDR3nt: TGTGCCAGCAGCTTCGGGCGGAACACCGGGGAGCTGTTTTTT
abundance: once; v_gene: TRBV30; j_gene: TRBJ1-3; d_gene: NA; CDR3aa: CAWSSGNTIYF; CDR3nt: TGTGCCTGGAGTAGTGGAAACACCATATATTTT